Shown below are 25 T cell receptor beta chains from a single sample sequenced in a study of cytomegalovirus exposure and HLA in healthy donors. Amplification used 60 Vbeta primers and 13 Jbeta primers. Libraries were prepared by immunoSEQ multiplex PCR; TCRdb keeps only in-frame clonotypes and omits some of them. The sample has 120,000 to 150,000 clones, about three quarters seen once. Sequenced sample: PBMCs. The receptor source for this set is a woman in her thirties or forties in good health and CMV-seronegative.

This clone showed up just a few times. The rearrangement uses TRBV6-1 and TRBJ2-7; 8 bases map to TRBD1. The J segment lost 4 bases and the V segment lost 4 bases, leaving 12 bases of the junction unmatched. Germline V gene lookup returns CDR1 MNHNS and CDR2 SASEGT. The CDR3 is 16 amino acids. The CDR3 sequence is CASSARQGALNYEQYF. The DNA for the CDR3 is TGTGCCAGCAGTGCACGTCAGGGGGCGCTCAATTACGAGCAGTACTTC.

The chain links TRBV5-1 to TRBJ1-1; D is uncertain. CDR1 and CDR2 (germline): SGHRS, YFSETQ. V was cut by 4 bases and J by 2 bases, with 18 bases left in between. The CDR3 is 16 residues long. The CDR3 DNA reads as TGCGCCAGCAGCGCCTACCCGAGGGAACCTAACACTGAAGCTTTCTTT. Translating it yields CASSAYPREPNTEAFF.

The sample holds one count of this clone. This chain uses TRBV9 with TRBJ2-2; 7 bases fit TRBD1. The V gene's germline CDR1 is SGDLS and CDR2 YYNGEE. V dropped 4 bases and J dropped 3; count of bases not matched to a gene: 6. The CDR3 is 15 amino acids. The CDR3 sequence: CASSFDRADTGELFF. The CDR3, as DNA: TGTGCCAGCAGCTTCGACAGGGCCGACACCGGGGAGCTGTTTTTT.

The V call is TRBV18, the J call TRBJ1-2; D remains unclear. CDR1 is KGHSH, CDR2 LQKENI, per germline. CDR3 size: 14 residues. Trimming stripped 1 base from V and 2 bases from J, with 8 bases between. As DNA, the CDR3 is TGTGCCAGCTCACCACGGGGAGGGAACTATGGCTACACCTTC. Amino acids: CASSPRGGNYGYTF.

V usage is TRBV6-1 and J usage is TRBJ2-7; 9 nucleotides agree with TRBD1. Trimming took 4 bases from V and 9 from J; bases not matched to a gene: 10. This CDR3 comprises 14 residues. From germline, CDR1 is MNHNS and CDR2 SASEGT. In DNA, the CDR3 is TGTGCCAGCAGTGGACCGGGACAGGGACGATGGCAGTACTTC. It is translated as CASSGPGQGRWQYF.

For this clone: Distinct nucleotide sequences in the sample also encode this CDR3. The chain employs TRBV7-9 and TRBJ1-1; 9 positions match TRBD1. The CDR3 is 17 amino acids. V lost 2 bases, J lost 3 bases, and 10 bases stayed unmatched. From germline, CDR1 is SEHNR and CDR2 FQNEAQ (reference sequence). The CDR3: CASSLRTGDWSDTEAFF. CDR3 in DNA: TGTGCCAGCAGCTTAAGGACAGGGGATTGGTCCGACACTGAAGCTTTCTTT. Supplemented by reference TRBV7-9 and TRBJ1-1, the full variable domain reads DTGVSQNPRHKITKRGQNVTFRCDPISEHNRLYWYRQTLGQGPEFLTYFQNEAQLEKSRLLSDRFSAERPKGSFSTLEIQRTEQGDSAMYLCASSLRTGDWSDTEAFFGQGTRLTVV.

This clone was seen once. This chain joins TRBV10-3 and TRBJ1-3; D unresolved. The V and J ends lost 3 bases and 0 bases respectively, with 6 bases between them. Germline V gene data show CDR1 as ENHRY and CDR2 as SYGVKD. This CDR3 is built from 14 residues. The CDR3 is CAISEQLSGNTIYF. CDR3 nucleotide sequence: TGTGCCATCAGTGAACAGCTCTCTGGAAACACCATATATTTT.

CDR3 coding DNA: TGTGCCAGTACCCCCCCCGGGTTCAATAGGTTCCCTCTCAATGAAAAACTGTTTTTT. Its protein product is CASTPPGFNRFPLNEKLFF. The gene calls are TRBV19 and TRBJ1-4, with D hard to call. V shed 7 bases and J shed 5 bases, with 29 bases lying between them. From germline, CDR1 is LNHDA and CDR2 SQIVND (reference sequence). The CDR3 length is 19 residues.

This sequence joins TRBV29-1 and TRBJ2-1; the match to TRBD2 covers 12 bases. Germline V lookup: CDR1 SQVTM, CDR2 ANQGSEA. Trimming cost V 6 bases and J 0 bases; bases outside gene matches: 9. The CDR3 length is 17 residues. The CDR3 DNA reads as TGCAGCGTACCTCGGACTAGCGGGGTTCACTCCTACAATGAGCAGTTCTTC. Translated: CSVPRTSGVHSYNEQFF.

V gene TRBV18 combines with J gene TRBJ2-1; D may be TRBD1 (5 bases). This CDR3 contains 14 residues. Trimming cost V 0 bases and J 7 bases, with 10 bases left between them. CDR1 and CDR2 from the germline V gene are KGHSH and LQKENI. For the CDR3, the DNA is TGTGCCAGCTCACCACCCAGGGTGGGAAATGAGCAGTTCTTC. Amino acids: CASSPPRVGNEQFF.

This rearrangement joins TRBV15 to TRBJ2-5; D gene unclear. CDR3 size: 18 residues. V was trimmed by 0 bases and J by 3 bases, leaving 20 bases between them. CDR1 is LNHNV, CDR2 YYDKDF, per germline (reference sequence). CDR3 DNA sequence: TGTGCCACCAGCAGAGACGGGTATTCCCTTATCCGAAAAGAGACCCAGTACTTC. Its translation: CATSRDGYSLIRKETQYF.

The chain joins TRBV2 to TRBJ2-4; 7 bases line up with TRBD2. Looked up from germline, CDR1 is SNHLY and CDR2 is FYNNEI. The CDR3 sequence is 15 residues long. V dropped 8 bases and J dropped 0; count of bases not matched to a gene: 7. Here the CDR3 reads CASQGSGAAKNIQYF. DNA for the CDR3: TGTGCCAGCCAGGGAAGCGGGGCAGCCAAAAACATTCAGTACTTC.

This clone was counted a single time. The chain joins TRBV19 to TRBJ1-3; a weak D match, TRBD1 (5 bases). The CDR3 spans 15 residues. Deletions cut 7 bases from V and 4 bases from J, with 17 bases between. Germline-derived CDR1 and CDR2 are LNHDA and SQIVND (reference sequence). The CDR3 spells CASMLDKVFGNTIYF. For the CDR3, the DNA is TGTGCCAGTATGCTGGACAAAGTTTTCGGAAACACCATATATTTT.

The V gene is TRBV10-2, the J gene TRBJ2-1; a possible D gene is TRBD1 (6 bases). The V gene lost 3 bases and the J gene lost 4 bases, with 22 bases spanning the gap. In germline, CDR1 is WSHSY, CDR2 SAAADI. CDR3 length equals 18 residues. The CDR3 spells CASSDVPLKDRLYNEQFF. The DNA for the CDR3 is TGCGCCAGCAGTGACGTCCCTCTCAAGGACAGATTATACAATGAGCAGTTCTTC.

This clone was counted between two and nine times. The rearrangement links TRBV4-2 to TRBJ2-3, with a possible D match to TRBD1 (6 bases). This CDR3 contains 15 residues. Germline CDR1 and CDR2: LGHNA and YNFKEQ. The germline V and J ends were trimmed by 0 bases and 6 bases, with 13 bases remaining between them. The DNA of the CDR3 is TGTGCCAGCAGCCAAGACTCGGATCAGGGGGATACGCAGTATTTT. Translation: CASSQDSDQGDTQYF.

This clone turned up a few times. V usage is TRBV7-9 and J usage is TRBJ1-1; 9 bases line up with TRBD1. CDR1 and CDR2 from the germline V gene are SEHNR and FQNEAQ (reference sequence). J lost 5 bases, V lost 6 bases, and 4 bases had no gene match. This CDR3 region has 13 residues. The CDR3 sequence is CASRGQGGTEAFF. As DNA, the CDR3 is TGTGCCAGCAGGGGACAGGGTGGAACTGAAGCTTTCTTT.

This chain joins TRBV27 and TRBJ1-2; 8 bases fit TRBD1. Losses at the gene ends were 6 bases for V and 4 bases for J; bases not matched to a gene: 4. Germline V gene lookup returns CDR1 MNHEY and CDR2 SMNVEV (reference sequence). CDR3 size: 13 residues. CDR3 protein: CASRPGTGYGYTF. CDR3 nucleotides: TGTGCCAGCAGACCTGGGACAGGCTATGGCTACACCTTC.

This clone has more than one count but fewer than ten. The J gene is TRBJ1-2, the V gene TRBV9, with unresolved D. The CDR3 spans 14 residues. The germline V gene encodes CDR1 SGDLS and CDR2 YYNGEE. V gave up 0 bases and J gave up 8 bases, with 14 bases separating them. The DNA of the CDR3 is TGTGCCAGCAGCGTAGCTGAGGCTCTTGACGGCTACACCTTC. Translation: CASSVAEALDGYTF.

The chain employs TRBV7-8 and TRBJ2-1; 13 nucleotides line up with TRBD2. This CDR3 region has 16 residues. Germline V gene data show CDR1 as SGHVS and CDR2 as FQNEAQ. Germline trimming cut 4 bases from V and 5 bases from J; bases unmatched to any gene: 5. The CDR3 DNA reads as TGTGCCAGCAGCTCTTCCGGACTAGCGGGGGACAATGAGCAGTTCTTC. It specifies CASSSSGLAGDNEQFF.

The chain employs TRBV11-2 and TRBJ1-2, with 7 bases that match TRBD1. V gave up 5 bases and J gave up 2 bases; unmatched junction bases: 8. The germline V gene encodes CDR1 SGHAT and CDR2 FQNNGV. The length of the CDR3 is 15 residues. The CDR3 bases are TGTGCCAGCAGCCGGGACAGACTCTCGAACTATGGCTACACCTTC. It specifies CASSRDRLSNYGYTF.

This chain links TRBV18 with TRBJ1-2; 12 bases are shared with TRBD1. CDR1 and CDR2 (germline): KGHSH, LQKENI. Germline trimming cut 3 bases from V and 5 bases from J; bases unmatched to any gene: 10. CDR3 length: 17 amino acids. The CDR3 sequence is CASSPQKGQGAVYGYTF. CDR3 nucleotides: TGTGCCAGCTCACCGCAGAAGGGACAGGGGGCTGTTTATGGCTACACCTTC.

V and J are TRBV10-3 and TRBJ1-6; 10 nucleotides agree with TRBD1. Per the germline V gene, CDR1 is ENHRY and CDR2 is SYGVKD. J gave up 8 bases and V 6 bases, and 4 bases lay outside the gene matches. This CDR3 is built from 14 residues. The CDR3 loop reads CAIRGGQGYSPLHF. The CDR3 region has the DNA TGTGCCATCAGAGGGGGACAGGGGTATTCACCCCTCCACTTT.

This clone was observed once. V is TRBV29-1 and J is TRBJ2-5, with TRBD1 identical over 8 bases. CDR3 size: 15 residues. Germline CDR1 reads SQVTM; CDR2 reads ANQGSEA. J was trimmed by 2 bases and V by 4 bases; bases with no gene match: 9. DNA of the CDR3: TGCAGCGTTGCGAATGACAGGGGATGGCAAGAGACCCAGTACTTC. As protein: CSVANDRGWQETQYF.

The chain uses TRBV6-5 and TRBJ1-4; D gene unclear. This CDR3 contains 14 residues. Germline lookup yields CDR1 MNHEY and CDR2 SVGAGI. V lost 6 bases and J lost 0, with 8 bases in between. The CDR3 DNA sequence: TGTGCCAGCAGCCCGTCCGCAACTAATGAAAAACTGTTTTTT. Protein: CASSPSATNEKLFF.

This clone has more than one count but fewer than ten. This sequence joins TRBV2 and TRBJ1-1; D gene ambiguous. The V gene's germline CDR1 is SNHLY and CDR2 FYNNEI. The CDR3 has 14 residues. The V end was cut by 4 bases, the J end by 1 base, with 10 bases between. This CDR3 is CASSARQENTEAFF. CDR3 in DNA: TGTGCCAGCAGTGCACGACAAGAGAACACTGAAGCTTTCTTT.